Listed below are T cell receptor beta chains from one sample, sequenced in a study of early T cells in non-severe SARS-CoV-2 infection. One entry per CDR3 protein, called by TCRdb with MiXCR from the 5' RACE reads. The sample holds approximately 68,000 distinct CDR3 sequences, roughly a tenth seen once. This sample comprised whole blood, obtained at baseline. The receptors here all came from an adult who was a healthcare worker with PCR-confirmed SARS-CoV-2 infection or an uninfected control (not recorded which). The CDR3 runs from the conserved cysteine through the conserved F or W. A D gene is named only where the DNA matches it firmly. For some rows the clone size is stated as once, few or many, or as a class when expanded; others skip it.

cdr3_length: 13; j_call: TRBJ1-5; v_call: TRBV7-6; d_call: -; clone_size: few; cdr3_nt: TGTGCCAGCAGCCCCTATCCAGATCAGCCCCAGCATTTT; cdr3_aa: CASSPYPDQPQHF
cdr3_length: 15; j_call: TRBJ1-5; v_call: TRBV2; d_call: -; clone_size: few; cdr3_nt: TGTGCCAGCAGGCCGGACGGCGAGAGCAATCAGCCCCAGCATTTT; cdr3_aa: CASRPDGESNQPQHF
cdr3_length: 13; j_call: TRBJ2-7; v_call: TRBV20-1; d_call: -; clone_size: few; cdr3_nt: TGCAGTGCTAGACCAAACAGACTATACGAGCAGTACTTC; cdr3_aa: CSARPNRLYEQYF
cdr3_length: 14; j_call: TRBJ2-3; v_call: TRBV11-3; d_call: -; clone_size: -; cdr3_nt: TGTGCCAGCAGCTTAGACGGAAGCACAGATACGCAGTATTTT; cdr3_aa: CASSLDGSTDTQYF
cdr3_length: 15; j_call: TRBJ2-1; v_call: TRBV24-1; d_call: TRBD2; clone_size: many; cdr3_nt: TGTGCCACCAGTGCAGCGGGGGGGACATACAATGAGCAGTTCTTC; cdr3_aa: CATSAAGGTYNEQFF
cdr3_length: 14; j_call: TRBJ1-2; v_call: TRBV7-8; d_call: -; clone_size: -; cdr3_nt: TGTGCCAGCAGCTTAGTAGGGCGGAACTATGGCTACACCTTC; cdr3_aa: CASSLVGRNYGYTF
cdr3_length: 15; j_call: TRBJ1-4; v_call: TRBV6-6; d_call: TRBD1; clone_size: -; cdr3_nt: TGTGCCAGCAGTGAGAGACAGGGGGCAATTGAAAAACTGTTTTTT; cdr3_aa: CASSERQGAIEKLFF
cdr3_length: 14; j_call: TRBJ2-3; v_call: TRBV7-8; d_call: -; clone_size: many; cdr3_nt: TGTGCCAGCAGCTTCCCGAGCGGCCCAGATACGCAGTATTTT; cdr3_aa: CASSFPSGPDTQYF
cdr3_length: 18; j_call: TRBJ2-3; v_call: TRBV12-3/TRBV12-4; d_call: TRBD2; clone_size: many; cdr3_nt: TGTGCCAGCAGTTACACTAGCGGGCATTGGACGAACACAGATACGCAGTATTTT; cdr3_aa: CASSYTSGHWTNTDTQYF
cdr3_length: 16; j_call: TRBJ1-6; v_call: TRBV4-3; d_call: -; clone_size: few; cdr3_nt: TGCGCCAGCAGCCAAGAAAAAGAAACGGGCAATTCACCCCTCCACTTT; cdr3_aa: CASSQEKETGNSPLHF
cdr3_length: 12; j_call: TRBJ2-3; v_call: TRBV7-6; d_call: -; clone_size: -; cdr3_nt: TGTGCCAGCAGCTTAATCCCTACGGAGGTCGAATTT; cdr3_aa: CASSLIPTEVEF
cdr3_length: 16; j_call: TRBJ1-3; v_call: TRBV4-3; d_call: -; clone_size: many; cdr3_nt: TGCGCCAGCAGCCAAGATCCCCGGGGGTCTGGAAACACCATATATTTT; cdr3_aa: CASSQDPRGSGNTIYF
cdr3_length: 12; j_call: TRBJ1-1; v_call: TRBV30; d_call: -; clone_size: -; cdr3_nt: TGTGCCTGGAGCACCCTGAACACTGAAGCTTTCTTT; cdr3_aa: CAWSTLNTEAFF
cdr3_length: 14; j_call: TRBJ1-1; v_call: TRBV7-2; d_call: -; clone_size: medium-sized; cdr3_nt: TGTGCCAGCAGCTTGACGGACATGAACACTGAAGCTTTCTTT; cdr3_aa: CASSLTDMNTEAFF
cdr3_length: 13; j_call: TRBJ1-2; v_call: TRBV15; d_call: -; clone_size: many; cdr3_nt: TGTGCCACCAGCAGAGGGTCAGGGGATGGCTACACCTTC; cdr3_aa: CATSRGSGDGYTF
cdr3_length: 14; j_call: TRBJ1-2; v_call: TRBV20-1; d_call: TRBD1; clone_size: -; cdr3_nt: TGCAGTGCTAGACCTCAGACAGGGGGGTATGGCTACACCTTC; cdr3_aa: CSARPQTGGYGYTF
cdr3_length: 16; j_call: TRBJ1-1; v_call: TRBV7-8; d_call: TRBD1; clone_size: -; cdr3_nt: TGTGCCAGCAAACCGAGGACAGGGAGGGTGAGAACTGAAGCTTTCTTT; cdr3_aa: CASKPRTGRVRTEAFF
cdr3_length: 13; j_call: TRBJ2-7; v_call: TRBV6-6; d_call: TRBD2; clone_size: -; cdr3_nt: TGTGCCAGCAGTTTCCAGGGAGGGTACGAGCAGTACTTC; cdr3_aa: CASSFQGGYEQYF
cdr3_length: 13; j_call: TRBJ2-2; v_call: TRBV9; d_call: -; clone_size: -; cdr3_nt: TGTGCCAGCAGCGTAGCAGAAACCGGGGAGCTGTTTTTT; cdr3_aa: CASSVAETGELFF
cdr3_length: 15; j_call: TRBJ2-7; v_call: TRBV11-2; d_call: -; clone_size: few; cdr3_nt: TGTGCCAGCAGCTTAGAACGGGGGGCCGCCTACGAGCAGTACTTC; cdr3_aa: CASSLERGAAYEQYF
cdr3_length: 14; j_call: TRBJ1-6; v_call: TRBV20-1; d_call: -; clone_size: many; cdr3_nt: TGCAGTGCTAGAGGCGGATTCAATAATTCACCCCTCCACTTT; cdr3_aa: CSARGGFNNSPLHF
cdr3_length: 20; j_call: TRBJ2-2; v_call: TRBV3-1; d_call: -; clone_size: -; cdr3_nt: TGTGCCAGCAGCCAAGATTTAACTATCGGGACACAGACCGACACCGGGGAGCTGTTTTTT; cdr3_aa: CASSQDLTIGTQTDTGELFF
cdr3_length: 16; j_call: TRBJ1-2; v_call: TRBV7-2; d_call: TRBD1; clone_size: -; cdr3_nt: TGTGCCAGCAGCCCCCAGACAGGGGAGTGGGACTATGGCTACACCTTC; cdr3_aa: CASSPQTGEWDYGYTF
cdr3_length: 15; j_call: TRBJ1-1; v_call: TRBV30; d_call: -; clone_size: few; cdr3_nt: TGTGCCTGGACGGGGCGTCTGAGGATGAACACTGAAGCTTTCTTT; cdr3_aa: CAWTGRLRMNTEAFF
cdr3_length: 16; j_call: TRBJ2-3; v_call: TRBV3-1; d_call: -; clone_size: -; cdr3_nt: TGTGCCAGCAGCCAAGATGCCGGGTTTAGGGCAGATACGCAGTATTTT; cdr3_aa: CASSQDAGFRADTQYF
cdr3_length: 14; j_call: TRBJ2-3; v_call: TRBV5-1; d_call: -; clone_size: few; cdr3_nt: TGCGCCAGCAGCTTGGAACAGAGCACAGATACGCAGTATTTT; cdr3_aa: CASSLEQSTDTQYF
cdr3_length: 13; j_call: TRBJ2-3; v_call: TRBV2; d_call: -; clone_size: many; cdr3_nt: TGTGCCAGCAGTGCAGGGGCCGCAGATACGCAGTATTTT; cdr3_aa: CASSAGAADTQYF
cdr3_length: 17; j_call: TRBJ2-5; v_call: TRBV7-7; d_call: TRBD2; clone_size: few; cdr3_nt: TGTGCTAGCAGCTTAGTCGGGCTAGCGGGGCCCGGAGAGACCCAGTACTTC; cdr3_aa: CASSLVGLAGPGETQYF
cdr3_length: 16; j_call: TRBJ2-3; v_call: TRBV10-1; d_call: TRBD2; clone_size: many; cdr3_nt: TGCGCCAGCAGCCCAGCGGGGGGCTCTAGCACAGATACGCAGTATTTT; cdr3_aa: CASSPAGGSSTDTQYF
cdr3_length: 15; j_call: TRBJ1-5; v_call: TRBV6-1; d_call: -; clone_size: many; cdr3_nt: TGTGTCAGCAGGGATACAGGGTCGAGCAATCAGCCCCAGCATTTT; cdr3_aa: CVSRDTGSSNQPQHF
cdr3_length: 13; j_call: TRBJ2-7; v_call: TRBV6-2/TRBV6-3; d_call: -; clone_size: -; cdr3_nt: TGTGCCAGCAGTTACTCCGCCTACACGGAGCAGTACTTC; cdr3_aa: CASSYSAYTEQYF
cdr3_length: 16; j_call: TRBJ2-1; v_call: TRBV5-6; d_call: -; clone_size: -; cdr3_nt: TGTGCCAGCAGCCCCACAGGGTCCCCTTCCTACAATGAGCAGTTCTTC; cdr3_aa: CASSPTGSPSYNEQFF
cdr3_length: 14; j_call: TRBJ2-1; v_call: TRBV10-3; d_call: -; clone_size: -; cdr3_nt: TGTGCCATCAGTGATGGGACTGAATACAATGAGCAGTTCTTC; cdr3_aa: CAISDGTEYNEQFF
cdr3_length: 13; j_call: TRBJ1-1; v_call: TRBV7-8; d_call: -; clone_size: few; cdr3_nt: TGTGCCAGCAGCTTAGAAGTGGGTGTTGAAGCTTTCTTT; cdr3_aa: CASSLEVGVEAFF
cdr3_length: 15; j_call: TRBJ2-3; v_call: TRBV19; d_call: TRBD2; clone_size: -; cdr3_nt: TGTGCCAGTAGTATCATAGCGGGGGGGCCAGATACGCGGTATTTT; cdr3_aa: CASSIIAGGPDTRYF
cdr3_length: 14; j_call: TRBJ2-7; v_call: TRBV5-1; d_call: -; clone_size: few; cdr3_nt: TGCGCCAGCAGCCCGGGGGCCAGCTCCTACGAGCAGTACTTC; cdr3_aa: CASSPGASSYEQYF
cdr3_length: 15; j_call: TRBJ1-1; v_call: TRBV30; d_call: -; clone_size: many; cdr3_nt: TGTGCCTGGAGTGTTACCTCGACAGGGAACACTGAAGCTTTCTTT; cdr3_aa: CAWSVTSTGNTEAFF
cdr3_length: 14; j_call: TRBJ1-5; v_call: TRBV19; d_call: TRBD1; clone_size: many; cdr3_nt: TGTGCCAGTAGCTGGACAGGGGGTAATCAGCCCCAGCATTTT; cdr3_aa: CASSWTGGNQPQHF
cdr3_length: 14; j_call: TRBJ2-2; v_call: TRBV19; d_call: -; clone_size: many; cdr3_nt: TGTGCCAGTAGTAAGGGGCTAAACACCGGGGAGCTGTTTTTT; cdr3_aa: CASSKGLNTGELFF
cdr3_length: 12; j_call: TRBJ2-5; v_call: TRBV27; d_call: -; clone_size: -; cdr3_nt: TGTGCCAGCCGAGATACTCTGGAGACCCAGTACTTC; cdr3_aa: CASRDTLETQYF
cdr3_length: 16; j_call: TRBJ1-4; v_call: TRBV15; d_call: -; clone_size: many; cdr3_nt: TGTGCCACCAGCAATGGGGGGAGAACAACTAATGAAAAACTGTTTTTT; cdr3_aa: CATSNGGRTTNEKLFF
cdr3_length: 13; j_call: TRBJ2-7; v_call: TRBV7-8; d_call: -; clone_size: many; cdr3_nt: TGTGCCAGCAGTATAGGGCACCCGGACGAGCAGTACTTC; cdr3_aa: CASSIGHPDEQYF
cdr3_length: 15; j_call: TRBJ2-1; v_call: TRBV11-2; d_call: TRBD1; clone_size: many; cdr3_nt: TGTGCCAGCAGCTTGGACAGGGCGAGTGGCAATGAGCAGTTCTTC; cdr3_aa: CASSLDRASGNEQFF
cdr3_length: 15; j_call: TRBJ1-6; v_call: TRBV5-1; d_call: TRBD1; clone_size: many; cdr3_nt: TGCGCCAGCAGCCCCGACAGGGGGCTTAATTCACCCCTCCACTTT; cdr3_aa: CASSPDRGLNSPLHF
cdr3_length: 16; j_call: TRBJ2-3; v_call: TRBV7-9; d_call: TRBD1; clone_size: few; cdr3_nt: TGTGCCAGCAGCTTAGCGACAGGACAGGGAACAGATACGCAGTATTTT; cdr3_aa: CASSLATGQGTDTQYF
cdr3_length: 15; j_call: TRBJ2-3; v_call: TRBV25-1; d_call: -; clone_size: few; cdr3_nt: TGTGCCAGCAGTGAATATGAGACCGGAGCGCTTACGCAGTATTTT; cdr3_aa: CASSEYETGALTQYF
cdr3_length: 16; j_call: TRBJ1-2; v_call: TRBV21-1; d_call: -; clone_size: many; cdr3_nt: TGTGCCAGCAGCACCAGCCGGGACAGGGCATGCTATGGCTACACCTTC; cdr3_aa: CASSTSRDRACYGYTF
cdr3_length: 14; j_call: TRBJ2-2; v_call: TRBV11-2; d_call: -; clone_size: many; cdr3_nt: TGTGCCAGCAGCTTTAGGTCGGGGACCGGGGAGCTGTTTTTT; cdr3_aa: CASSFRSGTGELFF
cdr3_length: 14; j_call: TRBJ1-2; v_call: TRBV30; d_call: TRBD1; clone_size: many; cdr3_nt: TGTGCCTGGACTTCGACCGGGACAGGGGATGGCTACACCTTC; cdr3_aa: CAWTSTGTGDGYTF
cdr3_length: 14; j_call: TRBJ2-3; v_call: TRBV11-3; d_call: TRBD1; clone_size: -; cdr3_nt: TGTGCCAGCAGATCCGGGACAGGGACAGATACGCAGTATTTT; cdr3_aa: CASRSGTGTDTQYF
cdr3_length: 16; j_call: TRBJ2-3; v_call: TRBV12-3/TRBV12-4; d_call: TRBD2; clone_size: -; cdr3_nt: TGTGCCAGCAGCCCCACTAGCGGGGGGGCCAGTGTTACGCAGTATTTT; cdr3_aa: CASSPTSGGASVTQYF
cdr3_length: 17; j_call: TRBJ1-1; v_call: TRBV7-9; d_call: -; clone_size: -; cdr3_nt: TGTGCCAGCAGCTCAAGACCGTCCCCCGATGACGGATACGAAGCTTTCTTT; cdr3_aa: CASSSRPSPDDGYEAFF
cdr3_length: 15; j_call: TRBJ2-3; v_call: TRBV9; d_call: -; clone_size: -; cdr3_nt: TGTGCCAGCAGCGCAGGCCCACCTAGCACAGATACGCAGTATTTT; cdr3_aa: CASSAGPPSTDTQYF
cdr3_length: 13; j_call: TRBJ1-1; v_call: TRBV20-1; d_call: TRBD1; clone_size: many; cdr3_nt: TGCAGTGCAACTGTCGACAGGGCGGATGAAGCTTTCTTT; cdr3_aa: CSATVDRADEAFF
cdr3_length: 15; j_call: TRBJ1-2; v_call: TRBV3-1; d_call: -; clone_size: few; cdr3_nt: TGTGCCAGCAGCCAAGTCCGGGGGTCTAACTATGGCTACACCTTC; cdr3_aa: CASSQVRGSNYGYTF